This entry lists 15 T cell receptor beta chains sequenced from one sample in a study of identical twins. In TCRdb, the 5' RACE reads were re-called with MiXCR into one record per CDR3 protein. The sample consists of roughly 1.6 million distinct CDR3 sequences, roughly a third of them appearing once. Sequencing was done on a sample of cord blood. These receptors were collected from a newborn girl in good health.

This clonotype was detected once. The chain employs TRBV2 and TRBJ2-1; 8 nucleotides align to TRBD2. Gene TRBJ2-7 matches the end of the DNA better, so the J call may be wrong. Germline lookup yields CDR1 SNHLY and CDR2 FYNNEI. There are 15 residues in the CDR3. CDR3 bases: TGTGCCAGCAGTGAACTAGCGGGTCTCTACAATGAGCAGTACTTC. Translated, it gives CASSELAGLYNEQYF.

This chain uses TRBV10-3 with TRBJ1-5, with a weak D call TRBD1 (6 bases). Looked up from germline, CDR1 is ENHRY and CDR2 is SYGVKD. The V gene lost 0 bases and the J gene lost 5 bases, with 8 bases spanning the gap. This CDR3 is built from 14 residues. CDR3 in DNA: TGTGCCATCAGTGAGTCAGGGGGTCATCAGCCCCAGCATTTT. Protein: CAISESGGHQPQHF.

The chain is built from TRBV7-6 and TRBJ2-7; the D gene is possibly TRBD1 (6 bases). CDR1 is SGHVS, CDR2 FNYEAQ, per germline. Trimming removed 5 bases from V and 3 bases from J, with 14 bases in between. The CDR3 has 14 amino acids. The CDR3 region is CASSQRTGYYEQYF. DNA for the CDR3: TGTGCCAGCAGCCAACGAACAGGGTACTACGAGCAGTACTTC. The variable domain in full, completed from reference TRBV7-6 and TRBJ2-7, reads GAGVSQSPRYKVTKRGQDVALRCDPISGHVSLYWYRQALGQGPEFLTYFNYEAQQDKSGLPNDRFSAERPEGSISTLTIQRTEQRDSAMYRCASSQRTGYYEQYFGPGTRLTVT.

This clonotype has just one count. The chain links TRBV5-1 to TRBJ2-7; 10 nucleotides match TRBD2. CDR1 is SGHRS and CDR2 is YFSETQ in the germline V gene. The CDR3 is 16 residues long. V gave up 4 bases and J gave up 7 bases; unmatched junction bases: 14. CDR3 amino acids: CASSIGLAGDYNEQYF. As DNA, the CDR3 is TGCGCCAGCAGCATCGGCCTAGCGGGAGACTACAATGAGCAGTACTTC.

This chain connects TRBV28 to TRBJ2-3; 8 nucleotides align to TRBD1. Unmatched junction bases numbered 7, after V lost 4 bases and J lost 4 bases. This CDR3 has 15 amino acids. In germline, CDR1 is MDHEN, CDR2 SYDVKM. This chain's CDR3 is CASSSTGGWADTQYF. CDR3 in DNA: TGTGCCAGCAGTTCTACAGGGGGATGGGCAGATACGCAGTATTTT.

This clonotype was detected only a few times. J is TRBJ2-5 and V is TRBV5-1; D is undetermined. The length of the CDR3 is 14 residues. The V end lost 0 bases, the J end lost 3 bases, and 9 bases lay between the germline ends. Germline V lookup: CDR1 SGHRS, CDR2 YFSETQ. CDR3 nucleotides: TGCGCCAGCAGCTTGGCTCCAGGTGAAGAGACCCAGTACTTC. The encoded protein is CASSLAPGEETQYF.

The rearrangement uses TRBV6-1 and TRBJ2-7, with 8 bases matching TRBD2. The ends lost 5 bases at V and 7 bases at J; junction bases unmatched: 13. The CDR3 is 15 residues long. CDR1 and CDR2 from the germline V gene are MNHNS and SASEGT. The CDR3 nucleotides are TGTGCCAGCAGTTCCTGGGGAGCGGGAGTAGGTGAGCAGTACTTC. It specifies CASSSWGAGVGEQYF.

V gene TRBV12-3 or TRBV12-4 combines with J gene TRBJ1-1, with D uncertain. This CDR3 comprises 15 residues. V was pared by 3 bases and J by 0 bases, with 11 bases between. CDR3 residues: CASSFNGRMNTEAFF. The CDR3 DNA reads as TGTGCCAGCAGTTTTAATGGCCGAATGAACACTGAAGCTTTCTTT.

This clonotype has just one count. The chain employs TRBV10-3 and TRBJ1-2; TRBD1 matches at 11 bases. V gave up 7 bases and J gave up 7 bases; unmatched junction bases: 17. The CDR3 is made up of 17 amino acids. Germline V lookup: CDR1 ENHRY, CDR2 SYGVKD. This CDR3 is CAITTEGGGQGARGYTF. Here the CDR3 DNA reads TGTGCCATCACTACGGAAGGTGGTGGACAGGGGGCACGTGGCTACACCTTC.

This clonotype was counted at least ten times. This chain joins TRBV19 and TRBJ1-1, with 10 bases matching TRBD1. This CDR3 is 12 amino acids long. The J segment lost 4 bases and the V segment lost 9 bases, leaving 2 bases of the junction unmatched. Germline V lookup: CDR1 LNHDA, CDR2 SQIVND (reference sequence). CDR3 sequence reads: CASRTGGTEAFF. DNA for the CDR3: TGTGCCAGCAGGACAGGGGGCACTGAAGCTTTCTTT.

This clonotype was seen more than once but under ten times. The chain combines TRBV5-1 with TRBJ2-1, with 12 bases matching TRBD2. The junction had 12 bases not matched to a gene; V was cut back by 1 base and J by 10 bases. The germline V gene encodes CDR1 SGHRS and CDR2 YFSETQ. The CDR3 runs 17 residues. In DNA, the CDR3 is TGCGCCAGCAGCTTGTCTAGCGGGGGGGCCCTTCGCGAGGAGCAGTTCTTC. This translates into CASSLSSGGALREEQFF.

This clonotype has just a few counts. In nucleotides, the CDR3 is TGTGCCACCAGCAGAGATGGGCAGTACACAGATACGCAGTATTTT. Protein sequence: CATSRDGQYTDTQYF. The V and J genes are TRBV15 and TRBJ2-3; D gene unclear. The germline gives CDR1 LNHNV, CDR2 YYDKDF (reference sequence). The CDR3 contains 15 residues. Trimming pared 0 bases from V and 2 bases from J, leaving 9 bases between.

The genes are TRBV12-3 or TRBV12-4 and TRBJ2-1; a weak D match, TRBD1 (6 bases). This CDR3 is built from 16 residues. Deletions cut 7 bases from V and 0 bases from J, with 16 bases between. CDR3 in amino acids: CASTRRTARSYNEQFF. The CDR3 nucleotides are TGTGCCAGCACCAGACGGACAGCCCGCTCCTACAATGAGCAGTTCTTC.

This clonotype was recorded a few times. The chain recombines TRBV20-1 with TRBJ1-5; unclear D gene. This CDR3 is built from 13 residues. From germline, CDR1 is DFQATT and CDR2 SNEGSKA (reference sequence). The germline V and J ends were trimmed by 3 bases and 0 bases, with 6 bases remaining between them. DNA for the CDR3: TGCAGTGCTAGCCAGACTAGCAATCAGCCCCAGCATTTT. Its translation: CSASQTSNQPQHF.

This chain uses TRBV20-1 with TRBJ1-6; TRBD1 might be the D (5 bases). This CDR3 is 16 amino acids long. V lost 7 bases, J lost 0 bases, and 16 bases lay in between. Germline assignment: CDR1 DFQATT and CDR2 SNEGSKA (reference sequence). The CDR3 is CSVPHQGDSYNSPLHF. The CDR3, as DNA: TGCAGTGTCCCCCATCAGGGAGACTCCTATAATTCACCCCTCCACTTT.